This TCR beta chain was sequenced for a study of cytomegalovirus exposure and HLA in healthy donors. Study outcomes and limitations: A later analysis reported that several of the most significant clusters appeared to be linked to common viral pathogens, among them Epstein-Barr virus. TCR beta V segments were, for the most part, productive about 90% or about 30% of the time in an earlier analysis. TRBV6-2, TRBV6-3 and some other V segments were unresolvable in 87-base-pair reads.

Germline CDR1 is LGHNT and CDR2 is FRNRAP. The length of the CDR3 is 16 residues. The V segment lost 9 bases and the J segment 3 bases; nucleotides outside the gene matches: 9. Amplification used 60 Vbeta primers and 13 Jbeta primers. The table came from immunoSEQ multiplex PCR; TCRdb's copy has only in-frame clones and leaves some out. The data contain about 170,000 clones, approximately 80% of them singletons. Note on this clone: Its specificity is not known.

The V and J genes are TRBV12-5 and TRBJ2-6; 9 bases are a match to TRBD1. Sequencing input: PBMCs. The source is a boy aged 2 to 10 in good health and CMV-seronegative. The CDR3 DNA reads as TGTGCTAGCCAAACAGGGGGCGCTTATGGGGCCAACGTCCTGACTTTC. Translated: CASQTGGAYGANVLTF. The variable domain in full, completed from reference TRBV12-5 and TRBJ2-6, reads DARVTQTPRHKVTEMGQEVTMRCQPILGHNTVFWYRQTMMQGLELLAYFRNRAPLDDSGMPKDRFSAEMPDATLATLKIQPSEPRDSAVYFCASQTGGAYGANVLTFGAGSRLTVL.